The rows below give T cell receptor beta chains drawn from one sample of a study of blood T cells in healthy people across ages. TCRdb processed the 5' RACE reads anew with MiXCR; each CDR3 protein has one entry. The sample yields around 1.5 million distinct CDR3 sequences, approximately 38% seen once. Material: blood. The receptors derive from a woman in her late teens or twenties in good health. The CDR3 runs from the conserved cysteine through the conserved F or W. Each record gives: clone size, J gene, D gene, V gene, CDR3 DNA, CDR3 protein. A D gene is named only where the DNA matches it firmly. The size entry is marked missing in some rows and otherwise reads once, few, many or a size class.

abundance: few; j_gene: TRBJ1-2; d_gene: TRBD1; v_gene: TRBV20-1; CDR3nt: TGCAGTGCTAGTGACAGGGGTTCAGATGGCTACACCTTC; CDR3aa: CSASDRGSDGYTF
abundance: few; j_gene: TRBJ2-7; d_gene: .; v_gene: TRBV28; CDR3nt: TGTGCCAGCAGTCCAGCGGATACCTACGAGCAGTACTTC; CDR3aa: CASSPADTYEQYF
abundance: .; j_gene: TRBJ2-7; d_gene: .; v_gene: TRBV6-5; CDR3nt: TGTGCCAGCTCCTACGGTGCAGGGGGGTCCTACGAGCAGTACTTC; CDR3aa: CASSYGAGGSYEQYF
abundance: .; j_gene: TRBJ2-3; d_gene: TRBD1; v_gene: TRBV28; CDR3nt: TGTGCCAGCAGGCAGACAGGGGTGAGAGAGACGCAGTATTTT; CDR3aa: CASRQTGVRETQYF
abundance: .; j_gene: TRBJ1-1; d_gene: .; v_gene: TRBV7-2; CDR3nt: TGTGCCAGCAGCCCCAGGGCAGGGGACTCGAACACTGAAGCTTTCTTT; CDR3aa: CASSPRAGDSNTEAFF
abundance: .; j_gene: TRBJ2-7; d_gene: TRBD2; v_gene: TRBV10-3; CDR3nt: TGTGCCATCACGACTAGCGGGGTAGGGTCCTACAATGAGCAGTACTTC; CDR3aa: CAITTSGVGSYNEQYF
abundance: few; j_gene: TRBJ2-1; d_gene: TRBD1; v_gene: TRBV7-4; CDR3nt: TGTGCCAGCAGCTCTCACCGACAGGGGAGAGATGAGCAGTTCTTC; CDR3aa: CASSSHRQGRDEQFF
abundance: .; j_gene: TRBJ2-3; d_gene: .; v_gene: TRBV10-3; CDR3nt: TGTGCCATCACCCTCTCCGGGGGGCGGAGCACAGATACGCAGTATTTT; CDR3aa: CAITLSGGRSTDTQYF
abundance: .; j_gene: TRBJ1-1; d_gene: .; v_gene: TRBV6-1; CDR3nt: TGTGCCAGCCCAAGAAGAGGGGGTACTGAAGCTTTCTTT; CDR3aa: CASPRRGGTEAFF
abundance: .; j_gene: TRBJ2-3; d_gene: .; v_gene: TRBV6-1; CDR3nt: TGTGCCAGCAGTGACGGGTCGGGGGCAAGGGATACGCAGTATTTT; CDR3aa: CASSDGSGARDTQYF
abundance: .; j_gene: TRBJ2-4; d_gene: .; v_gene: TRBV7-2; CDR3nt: TGTGCCAGCAGCCCAGCGGGCGCCAAAAACATTCAGTACTTC; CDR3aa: CASSPAGAKNIQYF
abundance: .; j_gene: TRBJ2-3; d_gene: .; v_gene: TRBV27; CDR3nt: TGTGCCAGCTCTCGTACTAGGGTCACAGATACGCAGTATTTT; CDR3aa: CASSRTRVTDTQYF
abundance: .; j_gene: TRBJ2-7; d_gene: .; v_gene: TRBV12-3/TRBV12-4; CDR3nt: TGTGCCAGCAGTTTGGGCCCAGGGGACCTCTACGAGCAGTACTTC; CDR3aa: CASSLGPGDLYEQYF
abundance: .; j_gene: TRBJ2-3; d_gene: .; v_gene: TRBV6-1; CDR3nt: TGTGCCAGCAGTGGGAGGGTGCACCCAGATACGCAGTATTTT; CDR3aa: CASSGRVHPDTQYF
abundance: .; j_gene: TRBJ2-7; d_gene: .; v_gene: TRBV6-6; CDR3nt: TGTGCCAGCAGCGACGGAGGGCGCTCCTACAATGAGCAGTACTTC; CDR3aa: CASSDGGRSYNEQYF
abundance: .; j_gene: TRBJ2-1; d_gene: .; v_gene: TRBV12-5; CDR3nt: TGTGCTAGTGGCCCTGGGGTACTCTCCTACAATGAGCAGTTCTTC; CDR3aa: CASGPGVLSYNEQFF
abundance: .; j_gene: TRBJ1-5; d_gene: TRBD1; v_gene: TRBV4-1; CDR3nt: TGCGCCAGCAGCCGACCGGACAGGGGGCAACCTCAGCCCCAGCATTTT; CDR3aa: CASSRPDRGQPQPQHF
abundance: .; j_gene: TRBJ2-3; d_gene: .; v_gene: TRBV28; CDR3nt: TGTGCCAGCCAGCGAGACGACAAAGATACGCAGTATTTT; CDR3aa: CASQRDDKDTQYF
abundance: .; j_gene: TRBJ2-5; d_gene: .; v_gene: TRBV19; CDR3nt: TGTGCCAGTAGTCCGACGGAGGCGGGAACCTACAATGAGCAGTACTTC; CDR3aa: CASSPTEAGTYNEQYF
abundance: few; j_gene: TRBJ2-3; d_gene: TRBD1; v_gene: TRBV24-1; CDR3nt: TGTGCCACCAGTGAAATGACAGGGGATACGCAGTATTTT; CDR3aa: CATSEMTGDTQYF
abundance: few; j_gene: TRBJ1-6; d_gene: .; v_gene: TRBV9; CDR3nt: TGTGCCAGCAGCGCCGATCACGCGAGGTCACCCCTCCACTTT; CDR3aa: CASSADHARSPLHF
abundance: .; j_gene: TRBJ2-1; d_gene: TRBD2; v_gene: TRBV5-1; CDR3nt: TGCGCCAGCAGCCCCGATAGCGGGCCAACCTACAATGAGCAGTTCTTC; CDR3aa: CASSPDSGPTYNEQFF
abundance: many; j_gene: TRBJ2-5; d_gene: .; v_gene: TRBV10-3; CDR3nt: TGTGCCATCAGTCCGGCCAGGGAACAAGAGACCCAGTACTTC; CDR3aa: CAISPAREQETQYF
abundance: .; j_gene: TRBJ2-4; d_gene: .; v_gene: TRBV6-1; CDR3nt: TGTGCCAGCAGGAGGTCGGATCCCGGGGCCAAAAACATTCAGTACTTC; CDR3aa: CASRRSDPGAKNIQYF